One and the same sample provided the 4 T cell receptor beta chains below, sequenced in a study of beta chain features in type 1 diabetes. Study conclusions and caveats: Type 1 diabetes patients had TCRB CDR3s that were shorter (moderately but significantly so) in all four CD4+ subsets.

The sequenced template was cDNA made from the entire isolated RNA. Assay: immunoSEQ multiplex PCR; the TCRdb copy retains only in-frame clones and omits some. The table lists 250,000 to 350,000 clones, 15% of them singletons, with about 0.014% in the top ten. Their recognized antigens are unknown. Sequenced: naive CD4+ T cells from blood. These receptors were obtained from a man between 18 and 29 years old with type 1 diabetes.

The table lists this clone with a few counts. The rearrangement joins TRBV28 to TRBJ2-7; 8 bases agree with TRBD2. CDR1 and CDR2 (germline): MDHEN, SYDVKM. CDR3 length: 17 amino acids. Trimming took 7 bases from V and 3 from J; bases not matched to a gene: 17. The CDR3 region has the DNA TGTGCCAGCAAGGCCCTGGCGGGAGGCGGGAGACGCTACGAGCAGTACTTC. Translation: CASKALAGGGRRYEQYF.

This clone was counted between two and nine times. This sample also contains other DNA sequences that code for the same CDR3. The J gene is TRBJ2-4, the V gene TRBV29-1; D possibly corresponds to TRBD2 (5 bases). Trimming removed 6 bases at V and 0 bases at J, with 12 bases between. The CDR3 has 14 residues. Germline V gene lookup returns CDR1 SQVTM and CDR2 ANQGSEA. The CDR3 sequence is CSVSGRLAKNIQYF. For the CDR3, the DNA is TGCAGCGTGTCGGGGAGACTAGCCAAAAACATTCAGTACTTC.

A few counts support this clone. The chain employs TRBV6-1 and TRBJ2-3, with D tentatively TRBD2 (5 bases). The CDR3 is made up of 13 amino acids. With 2 bases removed from V and 3 bases from J, the gap between germline ends came to 6 bases. Germline lookup yields CDR1 MNHNS and CDR2 SASEGT. CDR3 sequence (DNA): TGTGCCAGCAGTGAACGGGGAACAGATACGCAGTATTTT. Encoded protein: CASSERGTDTQYF.

The table lists this clone with a few counts. This sequence joins TRBV2 and TRBJ2-2; TRBD1 might be the D (6 bases). Germline CDR1 is SNHLY and CDR2 is FYNNEI. CDR3 length: 15 amino acids. V lost 4 bases to trimming and J lost 1 base, with 10 bases between them. Here the CDR3 DNA reads TGTGCCAGCAGTGGGCTGACAGGGAACACCGGGGAGCTGTTTTTT. It yields the protein CASSGLTGNTGELFF.